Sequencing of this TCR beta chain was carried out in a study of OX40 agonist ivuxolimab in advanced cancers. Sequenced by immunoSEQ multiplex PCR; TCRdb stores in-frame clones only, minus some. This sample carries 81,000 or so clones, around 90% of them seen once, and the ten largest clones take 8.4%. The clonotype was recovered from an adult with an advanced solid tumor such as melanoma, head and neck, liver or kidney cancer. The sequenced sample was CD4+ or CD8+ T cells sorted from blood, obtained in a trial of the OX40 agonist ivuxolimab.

The CDR3 DNA follows: TGTGCCAGCATAGGGGGGCCCCTGCGCCCCTTGGACGAGCAGTTCTTC. It encodes CASIGGPLRPLDEQFF. The V and J genes are TRBV7-8 and TRBJ2-1; D may correspond to TRBD1 or TRBD2 (6 bases each). V lost 7 bases, J lost 10 bases, and 26 bases lay in between. The CDR3 consists of 16 residues. Per germline, CDR1 SGHVS and CDR2 FQNEAQ.